A single sample gave rise to the 26 T cell receptor beta chains below, sequenced in a study of regulatory T cells in long-lasting Graves disease. HTBI primers from iRepertoire and Arm-PCR of CDR3 regions yielded the TCR beta libraries. In TCRdb, the multiplex PCR reads were re-called with MiXCR into one record per CDR3 protein. Of about 470,000 distinct CDR3 sequences in the sample, more than 13% were seen once. Described time point: newly diagnosed GD, antithyroid drugs for less than 3 months. After RNA was extracted from PBMCs, the TCR library was made from it. These data were also filed under a second study, of T cells in Graves' hyperthyroidism and ophthalmopathy.

Sequenced here: peripheral blood mononuclear cells (PBMCs), sampled at new diagnosis, from a patient treated with antithyroid drugs. These receptors were obtained from a woman aged 25 to 39 with Graves disease.

This clonotype was observed at least ten times. The J gene is TRBJ1-3, the V gene TRBV30; D is unclear. CDR3 length equals 13 residues. CDR1 and CDR2 from the germline V gene are GTSNPN and SVGIG (reference sequence). Deletions cut 4 bases from V and 2 bases from J, with 9 bases between. The CDR3 coding sequence is TGTGCCTGGAATGGAGTAGCTGGAAACACCATATATTTT. Translating gives CAWNGVAGNTIYF. Full variable domain (outside the CDR3, taken from reference TRBV30 and TRBJ1-3): SQTIHQWPATLVQPVGSPLSLECTVEGTSNPNLYWYRQAAGRGLQLLFYSVGIGQISSEVPQNLSASRPQDRQFILSSKKLLLSDSGFYLCAWNGVAGNTIYFGEGSWLTVV.

This clonotype was counted at least ten times. This chain joins TRBV28 and TRBJ2-3; TRBD2 is a possible D gene (6 bases). The CDR3 has 17 residues. Germline CDR1 is MDHEN and CDR2 is SYDVKM. Trimming shortened V by 6 bases and J by 2 bases, and 21 bases separated the two germline ends. This CDR3 is CASSQPPSSAATDTQYF. CDR3 sequence (DNA): TGTGCCAGCAGCCAACCCCCCTCTAGCGCTGCCACAGATACGCAGTATTTT.

This clonotype has ten or more counts. The rearrangement uses TRBV20-1 and TRBJ2-5, with a tentative D call TRBD2 (6 bases). Trimming cost V 1 base and J 4 bases, with 7 bases left between them. The CDR3 covers 12 residues. Germline CDR1 DFQATT, CDR2 SNEGSKA (reference sequence). The CDR3 sequence is CSARGGGETQYF. The CDR3 DNA reads as TGCAGTGCTAGAGGGGGAGGAGAGACCCAGTACTTC.

Many counts were recorded for this clonotype. V and J are TRBV15 and TRBJ2-3, with TRBD2 matching over 8 bases. This CDR3 is 17 amino acids long. The junction had 9 bases not matched to a gene; V was cut back by 4 bases and J by 0 bases. The germline gives CDR1 LNHNV, CDR2 YYDKDF (reference sequence). CDR3 bases: TGTGCCACCAGCAACGCGGGAGGACCAACTAGCACAGATACGCAGTATTTT. This encodes CATSNAGGPTSTDTQYF.

A few counts support this clonotype. The chain carries TRBV3-1 and TRBJ1-1; D remains unclear. This CDR3 has 13 residues. Germline CDR1 and CDR2: LGHDT and YNNKEL (reference sequence). The ends were cut back, 2 bases at V and 1 base at J, with 5 bases in the middle. In DNA form, the CDR3 reads TGTGCCAGCAGCCAAACAAGGAACACTGAAGCTTTCTTT. It is translated as CASSQTRNTEAFF.

In this sample, this clonotype turned up many times. The genes are TRBV2 and TRBJ2-7, with D maybe TRBD1 (7 bases). This CDR3 contains 14 residues. Germline V gene sequence: CDR1 SNHLY, CDR2 FYNNEI. V gave up 4 bases and J gave up 4 bases, with 14 bases separating them. The CDR3, as DNA: TGTGCCAGCAGTGGGGGGGACAGACCTTACGAGCAGTACTTC. Protein: CASSGGDRPYEQYF.

About this clonotype: It may be a read error: a sequence one base away is much more abundant. The chain joins TRBV11-2 to TRBJ2-2; D may be TRBD1 or TRBD2 (5 bases each). The germline V and J ends were trimmed by 5 bases and 3 bases, with 13 bases remaining between them. CDR1 is SGHAT and CDR2 is FQNNGV in the germline V gene. The length of the CDR3 is 15 residues. The CDR3: CASSPRGSDTGELFF. The CDR3 DNA is TGTGCCAGCAGCCCACGGGGCTCCGACACCGGGGAGCTGTTTTTT.

The J gene is TRBJ2-2, the V gene TRBV5-1; D remains unclear. CDR1 SGHRS and CDR2 YFSETQ come from the germline V gene. The germline V and J ends were trimmed by 2 bases and 7 bases, with 12 bases remaining between them. The CDR3 contains 14 residues. In DNA form, the CDR3 reads TGCGCCAGCAGCTTTAAGACATCTCGCGGGGAGCTGTTTTTT. Its protein is CASSFKTSRGELFF.

This clonotype was observed at least ten times. V usage is TRBV7-3 and J usage is TRBJ2-3; 8 positions agree with TRBD1. V was pared by 5 bases and J by 2 bases, with 9 bases of the junction left unmatched. This CDR3 contains 16 residues. In germline, CDR1 is SGHTA, CDR2 FQGTGA. This CDR3 reads CASSPRGTGLTDTQYF. The CDR3 nucleotides read TGTGCCAGCAGCCCAAGGGGGACAGGCCTCACAGATACGCAGTATTTT.

The chain employs TRBV12-3 or TRBV12-4 and TRBJ2-3; 8 positions agree with TRBD1. CDR3 size: 16 residues. V lost 2 bases and J lost 6; bases outside the gene matches: 10. As DNA, the CDR3 is TGTGCCAGCAGTTTATCCCGACAGGGGACAACCGATACGCAGTATTTT. Translating gives CASSLSRQGTTDTQYF.

The genes are TRBV6-1 and TRBJ1-5; 9 bases line up with TRBD1. Germline V CDR1 and CDR2: MNHNS, SASEGT. Trimming took 6 bases from V and 8 from J; bases not matched to a gene: 8. This CDR3 region has 14 residues. The CDR3 region is CASSRDRGVKPQHF. The CDR3 DNA reads TGTGCCAGCAGCCGCGACAGGGGGGTAAAGCCCCAGCATTTT.

In this sample, this clonotype turned up a few times. The chain carries TRBV19 and TRBJ2-1; TRBD2 aligns across 8 bases. The CDR3 has 15 residues. Germline V gives CDR1 LNHDA, CDR2 SQIVND (reference sequence). V trimming: 5 bases; J trimming: 6 bases; junction bases outside the gene matches: 9. CDR3 amino acids: CASSLPGAGGNEQFF. CDR3 nucleotide sequence: TGTGCCAGTAGTCTACCAGGGGCGGGGGGCAATGAGCAGTTCTTC.

The chain recombines TRBV5-6 with TRBJ2-2; 15 bases align to TRBD2. Germline assignment: CDR1 SGHDT and CDR2 YYEEEE. The ends lost 4 bases at V and 6 bases at J; junction bases unmatched: 4. The CDR3 covers 16 residues. The CDR3 region has the DNA TGTGCCAGCAGCAGGACTAGCGGGAGGGCCGCCGGGGAGCTGTTTTTT. Translation gives CASSRTSGRAAGELFF. Complete variable domain (other parts from reference TRBV5-6 and TRBJ2-2): DAGVTQSPTHLIKTRGQQVTLRCSPKSGHDTVSWYQQALGQGPQFIFQYYEEEERQRGNFPDRFSGHQFPNYSSELNVNALLLGDSALYLCASSRTSGRAAGELFFGEGSRLTVL.

The chain couples TRBV2 to TRBJ2-7; 7 bases align to TRBD2. The trim removed 7 bases at V and 5 bases at J, leaving 14 bases unmatched. Germline assignment: CDR1 SNHLY and CDR2 FYNNEI. This CDR3 has 15 amino acids. The CDR3: CASNQAASGRHEQYF. CDR3 bases: TGTGCCAGCAACCAAGCGGCTAGCGGAAGGCACGAGCAGTACTTC.

This clonotype has only a few counts. The chain has TRBV5-4 and TRBJ2-2; 13 bases are a match to TRBD2. CDR1 SGHNT and CDR2 YYREEE come from the germline V gene (reference sequence). The CDR3 has 18 amino acids. V was pared by 4 bases and J by 2 bases, with 8 bases of the junction left unmatched. The CDR3 protein is CASSPGLAGAPNTGELFF. The CDR3 nucleotides are TGTGCCAGCAGCCCCGGACTAGCGGGAGCCCCAAACACCGGGGAGCTGTTTTTT.

Only a few counts were recorded for this clonotype. The rearrangement links TRBV24-1 to TRBJ2-3; 10 nucleotides line up with TRBD2. V shed 4 bases, J shed 2 bases, and the junction held 8 bases outside the gene matches. The germline CDR1 and CDR2 sequences are KGHDR and SFDVKD. This CDR3 has 17 residues. The CDR3 is CATSDSPAGGLTDTQYF. The CDR3 DNA reads as TGTGCCACCAGTGACTCCCCAGCGGGAGGGCTCACAGATACGCAGTATTTT.

There are a few counts of this clonotype. The J gene is TRBJ2-1, the V gene TRBV4-1; 8 positions agree with TRBD2. Per germline, CDR1 MGHRA and CDR2 YSYEKL. V dropped 5 bases and J dropped 5; count of bases not matched to a gene: 14. This CDR3 comprises 17 residues. Written as DNA, the CDR3 is TGCGCCAGCAGCAACCCACTTCGGGGGGGAGCGCACAATGAGCAGTTCTTC. Protein sequence: CASSNPLRGGAHNEQFF.

The chain employs TRBV12-3 or TRBV12-4 and TRBJ1-4, with D perhaps TRBD1 (6 bases). The CDR3 is 16 amino acids. V was trimmed by 3 bases and J by 3 bases, leaving 14 bases between them. The CDR3 is CASSLTTGGPNEKLFF. The CDR3 DNA is TGTGCCAGCAGTTTGACGACGGGGGGGCCTAATGAAAAACTGTTTTTT.

In this sample, this clonotype turned up many times. CDR3 DNA sequence: TGTGCCAGCAGCTTAGGCGGGGTCGATGAGCAGTTCTTC. Translated: CASSLGGVDEQFF. J is TRBJ2-1 and V is TRBV11-3; TRBD2 is a possible D gene (6 bases). Germline V CDR1 and CDR2: SGHNT, YENEEA. The CDR3 runs 13 residues. The V end was cut by 1 base, the J end by 8 bases, with 9 bases between.

This clonotype has at least ten counts. This chain joins TRBV20-1 and TRBJ2-7; the match to TRBD1 covers 7 bases. With 5 bases clipped from V and 0 bases from J, the junction kept 1 base outside the gene matches. This CDR3 region has 12 residues. In germline, CDR1 is DFQATT, CDR2 SNEGSKA (reference sequence). The CDR3 region has the DNA TGCAGTGCTCGACAGGGCTCCTACGAGCAGTACTTC. Amino acids: CSARQGSYEQYF.

This clonotype was seen a few times. The chain carries TRBV9 and TRBJ2-1, with D possibly TRBD2 on 5 matching bases. Germline V gives CDR1 SGDLS, CDR2 YYNGEE. CDR3 length equals 10 residues. V was cut by 7 bases and J by 10 bases, with 9 bases left in between. The CDR3 is CASGENEQFF. CDR3 DNA sequence: TGTGCCAGCGGGGAGAACGAGCAGTTCTTC.

The chain joins TRBV29-1 to TRBJ2-3, with 10 bases lining up with TRBD2. The CDR3 length is 15 residues. J was trimmed by 5 bases and V by 6 bases; bases with no gene match: 11. Germline V gene lookup returns CDR1 SQVTM and CDR2 ANQGSEA. CDR3 in DNA: TGCAGCGTACCGAACTCTAGCGGGAGTAGAGATACGCAGTATTTT. It yields the protein CSVPNSSGSRDTQYF.

This clonotype was found a few times. It may be a read error: a sequence one base away is much more abundant. The chain carries TRBV7-2 and TRBJ2-5, with 8 bases aligning to TRBD2. Trimming cost V 6 bases and J 3 bases; bases outside gene matches: 6. CDR1 is SGHTA, CDR2 FQGNSA, per germline. The CDR3 runs to 14 residues. CDR3 sequence (DNA): TGTGCCAGCAGTTACGGGGGGGGGAAAGAGACCCAGTACTTC. It codes for CASSYGGGKETQYF.

There are many counts of this clonotype. The J gene is TRBJ2-7, the V gene TRBV6-1, with 11 nucleotides matching TRBD2. V shed 5 bases and J 2 bases; nucleotides not matched to a gene: 11. The germline gives CDR1 MNHNS, CDR2 SASEGT. This CDR3 is 17 amino acids long. DNA of the CDR3: TGTGCCAGCAGTCCTTTAACTAGCGGGAGAACCCCCTACGAGCAGTACTTC. This translates into CASSPLTSGRTPYEQYF.

This clonotype occurred many times. The V call is TRBV29-1, the J call TRBJ2-3; no reliable D call. The V gene's germline CDR1 is SQVTM and CDR2 ANQGSEA. The CDR3 is 12 residues long. V was pared by 4 bases and J by 2 bases, with 7 bases between. CDR3 protein: CSVGGSTDTQYF. CDR3 sequence (DNA): TGCAGCGTTGGGGGTTCCACAGATACGCAGTATTTT.

In its sample, this clonotype was seen a few times. Here the CDR3 reads CASSGPGDNEQFF. For the CDR3, the DNA is TGCGCCAGCAGTGGGCCGGGGGACAATGAGCAGTTCTTC. This rearrangement joins TRBV10-2 to TRBJ2-1; possible D gene TRBD2, 6 bases. The CDR3 is 13 residues long. The germline V gene encodes CDR1 WSHSY and CDR2 SAAADI. V was shortened by 4 bases and J by 5 bases, with 9 bases between the two germline ends.